This TCR beta chain was retrieved from a study of CD8+CD57+ T cells in acquired aplastic anemia. This clonotype was recorded many times. Its antigen is undetermined. Genomic DNA constituted the template upon which TCR beta VDJ and CDR3 profiling was performed. TCRdb used MiXCR to reprocess the reads, holding one entry per CDR3 protein. The sample carries about 160,000 distinct CDR3 sequences, 48% recorded once. All patients picked for sequencing had shown, by flow cytometry, an expansion of CD8+CD57+ cells. Among the patients, all had severe acquired aplastic anemia. General study results and limits: Levels of CD8+ Simpson's diversity were not significantly distinct in patients versus controls. Sharing between patients and controls was observed for around 30 CD8+ CDR3 sequences.

The CDR3 is 15 amino acids. Looked up from germline, CDR1 is SGHKS and CDR2 is YYEKEE (reference sequence). V lost 0 bases, J lost 9 bases, and 11 bases stayed unmatched. The V gene is TRBV5-5, the J gene TRBJ2-7; 8 nucleotides line up with TRBD2. The sequenced material came from sorted CD4+, CD8+, or CD8+CD57+ T cells (not recorded which) from PBMCs. This TCR was recovered from a human donor with aplastic anemia. CDR3 in amino acids: CASSLEGVTSVWQYF. The CDR3 bases are TGTGCCAGCAGCTTGGAGGGCGTGACTAGCGTCTGGCAGTACTTC. Filled out from reference TRBV5-5 and TRBJ2-7, the complete variable domain reads DAGVTQSPTHLIKTRGQQVTLRCSPISGHKSVSWYQQVLGQGPQFIFQYYEKEERGRGNFPDRFSARQFPNYSSELNVNALLLGDSALYLCASSLEGVTSVWQYFGPGTRLTVT.